This TCR beta chain appears in the sequencing data of a study of cytomegalovirus exposure and HLA in healthy donors. Study-wide results and limits: In the 120 validation repertoires, a later analysis found that first-cohort TCR clusters tended to co-occur.

In regard to this clone: The antigen is not known.

Assay: immunoSEQ multiplex PCR; the TCRdb copy retains only in-frame clones and omits some. The sample contains 60,000 or so clones, roughly 91% of which appear only once. The CDR3 has 14 amino acids. Germline-derived CDR1 and CDR2 are MGHDK and SYGVNS. V was pared by 6 bases and J by 7 bases, with 5 bases of the junction left unmatched. The sequence was obtained from a woman aged 25 to 45 in good health and CMV-seronegative. V and J are TRBV25-1 and TRBJ2-1; 11 bases line up with TRBD1. Sequencing was carried out using PBMCs. The CDR3 region is CASSPGQGVNEQFF. CDR3 bases: TGTGCCAGCAGCCCGGGACAGGGGGTGAATGAGCAGTTCTTC. Based on the CDR3 plus reference TRBV25-1 and TRBJ2-1, the full variable domain is EADIYQTPRYLVIGTGKKITLECSQTMGHDKMYWYQQDPGMELHLIHYSYGVNSTEKGDLSSESTVSRIRTEHFPLTLESARPSHTSQYLCASSPGQGVNEQFFGPGTRLTVL.